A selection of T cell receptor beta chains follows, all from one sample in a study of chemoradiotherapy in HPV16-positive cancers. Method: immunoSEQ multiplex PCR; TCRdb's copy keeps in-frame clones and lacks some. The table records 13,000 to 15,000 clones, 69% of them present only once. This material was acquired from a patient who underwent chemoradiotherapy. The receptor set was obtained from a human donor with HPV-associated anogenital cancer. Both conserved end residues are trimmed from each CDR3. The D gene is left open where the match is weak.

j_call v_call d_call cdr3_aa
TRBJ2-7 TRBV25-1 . ASSPGVTYEQY
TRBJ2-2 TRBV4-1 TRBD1 ASSLRQGATGKLF
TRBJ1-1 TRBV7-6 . ASSPIGDTEAF
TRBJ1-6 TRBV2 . ASRSDSMENSPLH
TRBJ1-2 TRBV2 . ASSEFAGPYGYT
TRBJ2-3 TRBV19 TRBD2 ASSIGGTTHDTQY
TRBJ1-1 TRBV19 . AIPGQNTEAF
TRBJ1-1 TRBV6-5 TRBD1 ASSLTGVMNTEAF
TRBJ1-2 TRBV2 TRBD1 ASMNRGQVANYGYT
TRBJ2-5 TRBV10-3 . AISDLETQY
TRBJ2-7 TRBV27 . ASRRGGQPSIIYEQY
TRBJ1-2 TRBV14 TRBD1 ASSKDRQGYGDGYT
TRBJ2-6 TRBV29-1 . SVVPSGANVLT
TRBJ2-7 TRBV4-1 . ASSPPSYEQY
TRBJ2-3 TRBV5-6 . ASSSRDLTDTQY
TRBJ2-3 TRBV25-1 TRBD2 ASSESARRGSTDTQY
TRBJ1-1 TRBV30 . AWIGAGWMNTEAF
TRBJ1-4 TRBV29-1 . SVGETPEKLF
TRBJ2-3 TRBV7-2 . ASREGIGDTQY
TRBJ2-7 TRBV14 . ASSFRTPSYEQY
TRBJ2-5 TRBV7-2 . ASSSRRQETQY
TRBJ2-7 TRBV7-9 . ASSLAVEQY
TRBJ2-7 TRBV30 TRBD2 AWSSGGSYEQY
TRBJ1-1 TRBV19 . ASRKGIRDRLNTEAF
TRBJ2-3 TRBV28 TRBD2 AIHGGASDTQY
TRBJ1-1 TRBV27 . ASSLLGGGGRNTEAF
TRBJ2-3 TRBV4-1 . ASSPTNPGNYRDTQY
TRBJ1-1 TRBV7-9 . ASSPRLGSWTEAF
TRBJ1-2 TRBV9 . ASSPHGEEGGYT
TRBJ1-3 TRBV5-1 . ASSLPDSGNTIY
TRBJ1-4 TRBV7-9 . ASSSPRDATNEKLF
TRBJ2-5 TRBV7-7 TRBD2 ASSSSGGSETQY
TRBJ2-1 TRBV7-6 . ASSGTTSFEQF
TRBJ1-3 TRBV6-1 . ASSEDEDSGNTIY
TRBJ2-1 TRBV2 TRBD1 ASSGDSYNEQF
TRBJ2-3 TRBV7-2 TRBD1 ASSLAQGANWADTQY
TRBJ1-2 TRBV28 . ASSSGGGNYGYT
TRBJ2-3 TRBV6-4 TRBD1 ASSQQGGGADTQY
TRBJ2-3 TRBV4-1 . ASSQDQGTTDTQY
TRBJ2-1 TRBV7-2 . ASSLEFSNEQF
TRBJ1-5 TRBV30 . AWSVREGQPQH
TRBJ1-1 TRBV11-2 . ASSLGAQATEAF
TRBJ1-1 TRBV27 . ASPNPRDKGLENTEAF
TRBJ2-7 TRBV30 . ASGHGGYEQY
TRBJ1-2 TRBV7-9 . ASSSTQTNYGYT
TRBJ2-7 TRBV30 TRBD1 AWRGHTDRGTTYEQY
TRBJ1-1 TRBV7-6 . ASSSYGGINTEAF
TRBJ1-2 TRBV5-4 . ASSLAVEGYGYT
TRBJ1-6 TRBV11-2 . ASRHPGRSRNSPLH
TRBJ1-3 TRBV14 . ASSPQMGNTIY
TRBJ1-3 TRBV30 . AWGSSGNTIY
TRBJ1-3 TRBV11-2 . ASSLIRNSGNTIY
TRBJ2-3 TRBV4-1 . ASSQVGLLDTQY
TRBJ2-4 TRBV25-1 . ASSGLDDGDIQY
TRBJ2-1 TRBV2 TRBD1 ASSAETGEINEQF
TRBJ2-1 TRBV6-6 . ASSPGLQYNEQF
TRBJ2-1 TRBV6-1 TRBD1 ASSEMTGTYNEQF
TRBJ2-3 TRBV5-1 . ASSQLAGGPDTQY
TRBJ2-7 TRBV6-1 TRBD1 ASSDVTQGAYEQY